A single sample is the source of the 18 T cell receptor beta chains below, sequenced in a study of CD4 T cells in relation to SARS-CoV-2 and coronaviruses. Repertoires were generated with immunoSEQ multiplex PCR, while TCRdb's copy carries only in-frame clones and drops some. The sample consists of around 37,000 clones, roughly 88% of them appearing once. Sequencing was carried out using memory CD4+ T cells from PBMCs. These receptors were collected from an adult with COVID-19.

The rearrangement links TRBV15 to TRBJ2-7; D is unresolved. The ends were cut back, 1 base at V and 3 bases at J, with 16 bases in the middle. Germline CDR1 reads LNHNV; CDR2 reads YYDKDF (reference sequence). This CDR3 has 16 amino acids. CDR3 in amino acids: CATSRAIRAGLYEQYF. The CDR3 DNA follows: TGTGCCACCAGCAGAGCGATACGGGCCGGCCTCTACGAGCAGTACTTC.

The chain links TRBV11-2 to TRBJ1-6; D not resolved. Germline V gives CDR1 SGHAT, CDR2 FQNNGV. This CDR3 comprises 15 residues. Deletions cut 2 bases from V and 0 bases from J, with 5 bases between. The CDR3 protein is CASSLSGSYNSPLHF. CDR3 bases: TGTGCCAGCAGCTTATCGGGCTCCTATAATTCACCCCTCCACTTT.

This chain uses TRBV30 with TRBJ2-5; TRBD2 might be the D (6 bases). The CDR3 totals 11 residues. Trimming cost V 5 bases and J 5 bases, with 9 bases left between them. In germline, CDR1 is GTSNPN, CDR2 SVGIG (reference sequence). In DNA form, the CDR3 reads TGTGCCTGGGGAGGGGAGGAGACCCAGTACTTC. Encoded protein: CAWGGEETQYF.

In nucleotides, the CDR3 is TGTGCCAGCAGTTACCTTCTAAGATATGAGCAGTTCTTC. It codes for CASSYLLRYEQFF. V is TRBV6-2 or TRBV6-3 and J is TRBJ2-1; D uncertain. Germline V gene data show CDR1 as MNHEY and CDR2 as SVGEGT. The CDR3 covers 13 residues. V was cut by 2 bases and J by 8 bases, with 10 bases left in between.

The rearrangement links TRBV7-3 to TRBJ2-7; D remains ambiguous. Germline CDR1 and CDR2: SGHTA and FQGTGA. V lost 0 bases, J lost 3 bases, and 6 bases lay in between. CDR3 length: 13 residues. The CDR3 nucleotides read TGTGCCAGCAGCTTAACTAAAGACTACGAGCAGTACTTC. Translated, it gives CASSLTKDYEQYF.

V usage is TRBV19 and J usage is TRBJ1-1, with 8 nucleotides matching TRBD1. Germline loops: CDR1 LNHDA, CDR2 SQIVND (reference sequence). The CDR3 runs 13 residues. Losses at the gene ends were 7 bases for V and 4 bases for J; bases not matched to a gene: 5. The CDR3 loop is CASTRQGFTEAFF. In nucleotides, the CDR3 is TGTGCCAGTACCAGACAGGGGTTCACTGAAGCTTTCTTT.

This clone was picked up a small number of times. This chain joins TRBV5-4 and TRBJ2-7; tentative D call: TRBD1 (6 bases). V gave up 1 base and J gave up 3 bases, with 14 bases separating them. Germline lookup yields CDR1 SGHNT and CDR2 YYREEE (reference sequence). The CDR3 runs 15 residues. Here the CDR3 reads CASSLRTANLYEQYF. The CDR3 DNA follows: TGTGCCAGCAGCTTGCGGACAGCGAATCTCTACGAGCAGTACTTC. Using reference TRBV5-4 and TRBJ2-7 for the parts outside the CDR3, the full variable domain is ETGVTQSPTHLIKTRGQQVTLRCSSQSGHNTVSWYQQALGQGPQFIFQYYREEENGRGNFPPRFSGLQFPNYSSELNVNALELDDSALYLCASSLRTANLYEQYFGPGTRLTVT.

The rearrangement joins TRBV20-1 to TRBJ2-5, with 12 bases matching TRBD2. The CDR3 is 15 amino acids. V trimming: 3 bases; J trimming: 4 bases; junction bases outside the gene matches: 6. CDR1 and CDR2 from the germline V gene are DFQATT and SNEGSKA (reference sequence). The CDR3 loop reads CSASSTSGRLETQYF. As DNA, the CDR3 is TGCAGTGCTAGTTCGACTAGCGGGAGATTAGAGACCCAGTACTTC.

V and J are TRBV24-1 and TRBJ2-3, with 8 bases matching TRBD2. CDR3 length equals 15 residues. V was pared by 3 bases and J by 5 bases, with 6 bases of the junction left unmatched. Germline CDR1 KGHDR, CDR2 SFDVKD. The CDR3 bases are TGTGCCACCAGTGATCTTAGCGGGAACCAAGATACGCAGTATTTT. Protein sequence: CATSDLSGNQDTQYF.

The V gene is TRBV29-1, the J gene TRBJ1-2, with 8 bases identical to TRBD1. The CDR3 runs to 16 residues. J lost 7 bases, V lost 3 bases, and 16 bases had no gene match. Looked up from germline, CDR1 is SQVTM and CDR2 is ANQGSEA. CDR3 sequence reads: CSVDQVRGPLFGGYTF. In nucleotides, the CDR3 is TGCAGCGTTGATCAAGTCAGGGGGCCCTTATTTGGTGGCTACACCTTC. Full variable domain (outside the CDR3, taken from reference TRBV29-1 and TRBJ1-2): SAVISQKPSRDICQRGTSLTIQCQVDSQVTMMFWYRQQPGQSLTLIATANQGSEATYESGFVIDKFPISRPNLTFSTLTVSNMSPEDSSIYLCSVDQVRGPLFGGYTFGSGTRLTVV.

This chain links TRBV7-9 with TRBJ1-1; D may be TRBD1 (6 bases). This CDR3 comprises 15 residues. Germline-derived CDR1 and CDR2 are SEHNR and FQNEAQ (reference sequence). V was trimmed by 1 base and J by 2 bases, leaving 11 bases between them. CDR3 bases: TGTGCCAGCAGCTTAGATCGGGGGGGCAACACTGAAGCTTTCTTT. Residues: CASSLDRGGNTEAFF.

This chain connects TRBV7-9 to TRBJ2-7; TRBD1 agrees at 9 bases. The J segment lost 9 bases and the V segment lost 5 bases, leaving 11 bases of the junction unmatched. This CDR3 is 14 amino acids long. Per the germline V gene, CDR1 is SEHNR and CDR2 is FQNEAQ (reference sequence). The CDR3, as DNA: TGTGCCAGCAGCCCAAACACAGGGGGCGAAAGGCAGTACTTC. Its protein product is CASSPNTGGERQYF.

V gene TRBV6-2 or TRBV6-3 combines with J gene TRBJ2-7; no clear D. Germline V gene data show CDR1 as MNHEY and CDR2 as SVGEGT. This CDR3 has 12 residues. Trimming left V 6 bases short and J 2 bases short, with 8 bases between. CDR3 protein: CASSRTTYEQYF. The CDR3 bases are TGTGCCAGCAGCCGGACCACCTACGAGCAGTACTTC.

The chain links TRBV30 to TRBJ2-5; the D gene is possibly TRBD1 (6 bases). The CDR3 runs to 12 residues. Deletions cut 4 bases from V and 5 bases from J, with 11 bases between. The germline V gene has CDR1 GTSNPN and CDR2 SVGIG (reference sequence). DNA of the CDR3: TGTGCCTGGACAGGGGATTGGGAGACCCAGTACTTC. Residues: CAWTGDWETQYF.

V is TRBV9 and J is TRBJ2-7, with TRBD2 matching over 7 bases. V lost 0 bases and J lost 2; bases outside the gene matches: 5. This CDR3 has 15 residues. Germline V gene sequence: CDR1 SGDLS, CDR2 YYNGEE. CDR3 in DNA: TGTGCCAGCAGCGTAGGAACGGGGAGGGCCTACGAGCAGTACTTC. Encoded protein: CASSVGTGRAYEQYF.

The gene calls are TRBV14 and TRBJ1-1; TRBD1 matches at 8 bases. The CDR3 is 16 residues long. The V gene end was trimmed by 2 bases and the J gene end by 2 bases; junction bases not matched to a gene: 7. CDR1 and CDR2 (germline): SGHDN, FVKESK. The CDR3 here is CASSQPPGTGNTEAFF. The CDR3 bases are TGTGCCAGCAGCCAACCCCCCGGGACAGGTAACACTGAAGCTTTCTTT.

The rearrangement links TRBV9 to TRBJ2-7, with TRBD2 matching 7 bases. This CDR3 is built from 16 residues. CDR1 is SGDLS and CDR2 is YYNGEE in the germline V gene. V lost 4 bases, J lost 5 bases, and 15 bases stayed unmatched. This chain's CDR3 is CASSRWSGAGPNEQYF. The CDR3 DNA reads as TGTGCCAGCAGCCGCTGGAGCGGGGCAGGGCCAAACGAGCAGTACTTC.

This chain connects TRBV29-1 to TRBJ2-2, with D possibly being TRBD2 (5 bases). The germline V gene has CDR1 SQVTM and CDR2 ANQGSEA. The V gene lost 6 bases and the J gene lost 0 bases, with 14 bases spanning the gap. This CDR3 comprises 15 residues. CDR3 in DNA: TGCAGCGTCTCACCCGGGAATTCGAACACCGGGGAGCTGTTTTTT. Amino acids: CSVSPGNSNTGELFF.